Listed below are T cell receptor beta chains from one sample, sequenced in a study of T cell responses to AZD1222 COVID-19 vaccine. Libraries were prepared by immunoSEQ multiplex PCR; TCRdb keeps only in-frame clonotypes and omits some of them. The sample lists some 80,000 clones; about 80% were seen once. The specimen was peripheral blood, collected 28 days after the second dose of the MenACWY control vaccine. Source of these receptors: an adult who received the MenACWY meningococcal vaccine as a control. CDR3s include the opening cysteine and the closing phenylalanine or tryptophan. The D gene is left open where the match is weak. Rows give clone size only sometimes, using once, few, many, or a class for an expanded clone.

V gene: TRBV6-5
clone size: NA
J gene: TRBJ1-1
D gene: NA
CDR3 protein: CASSPPGPNTEAFF
CDR3 DNA: TGTGCCAGCAGTCCCCCGGGCCCGAACACTGAAGCTTTCTTT

V gene: TRBV28
clone size: NA
J gene: TRBJ1-6
D gene: NA
CDR3 protein: CASSFSLSNSPLHF
CDR3 DNA: TGTGCCAGCAGTTTCTCATTGAGCAATTCACCCCTCCACTTT

V gene: TRBV18
clone size: once
J gene: TRBJ2-7
D gene: TRBD1
CDR3 protein: CASSPGQVYEQYF
CDR3 DNA: TGTGCCAGCTCACCGGGACAGGTCTACGAGCAGTACTTC

V gene: TRBV27
clone size: NA
J gene: TRBJ1-1
D gene: NA
CDR3 protein: CASSPSGGSWTEAFF
CDR3 DNA: TGTGCCAGCAGTCCCAGCGGAGGTTCGTGGACTGAAGCTTTCTTT

V gene: TRBV19
clone size: NA
J gene: TRBJ1-5
D gene: NA
CDR3 protein: CAGSAGVNQPQHF
CDR3 DNA: TGTGCCGGATCCGCAGGCGTCAATCAGCCCCAGCATTTT

V gene: TRBV3-1/TRBV3-2
clone size: NA
J gene: TRBJ2-5
D gene: NA
CDR3 protein: CASSQSTGLPETQYF
CDR3 DNA: TGTGCCAGCAGCCAATCGACAGGACTACCAGAGACCCAGTACTTC

V gene: TRBV4-2
clone size: NA
J gene: TRBJ2-3
D gene: TRBD2
CDR3 protein: CASSQAGLAGLGDTQYF
CDR3 DNA: TGTGCCAGCAGCCAAGCTGGACTAGCGGGGTTAGGAGATACGCAGTATTTT

V gene: TRBV5-4
clone size: NA
J gene: TRBJ1-1
D gene: TRBD1
CDR3 protein: CASSIQGAEGTEAFF
CDR3 DNA: TGTGCCAGCAGCATACAGGGGGCCGAGGGCACTGAAGCTTTCTTT

V gene: TRBV7-2
clone size: NA
J gene: TRBJ2-2
D gene: NA
CDR3 protein: CASSPSTSGNTGELFF
CDR3 DNA: TGTGCCAGCAGCCCCTCTACGTCGGGGAACACCGGGGAGCTGTTTTTT

V gene: TRBV9
clone size: NA
J gene: TRBJ2-1
D gene: NA
CDR3 protein: CASSPNEGDEQFF
CDR3 DNA: TGTGCCAGCAGCCCCAATGAGGGCGATGAGCAGTTCTTC

V gene: TRBV5-6
clone size: NA
J gene: TRBJ2-5
D gene: NA
CDR3 protein: CASSGSRLGTQYF
CDR3 DNA: TGTGCCAGCAGCGGATCCCGTCTGGGAACCCAGTACTTC

V gene: TRBV13
clone size: NA
J gene: TRBJ1-1
D gene: TRBD1
CDR3 protein: CASSQQGTGGTEAFF
CDR3 DNA: TGTGCCAGCAGCCAACAGGGGACAGGGGGCACTGAAGCTTTCTTT

V gene: TRBV4-3
clone size: NA
J gene: TRBJ1-2
D gene: NA
CDR3 protein: CASSQDHQRNYGYTF
CDR3 DNA: TGCGCCAGCAGCCAAGATCATCAGAGAAACTATGGCTACACCTTC

V gene: TRBV7-2
clone size: NA
J gene: TRBJ2-7
D gene: NA
CDR3 protein: CASSLTDRTTYYEQYF
CDR3 DNA: TGTGCCAGCAGCTTAACAGACAGAACGACTTACTACGAGCAGTACTTC

V gene: TRBV18
clone size: NA
J gene: TRBJ2-2
D gene: TRBD2
CDR3 protein: CASSLAGEAGELFF
CDR3 DNA: TGTGCCAGCTCGCTAGCGGGAGAGGCCGGGGAGCTGTTTTTT

V gene: TRBV7-2
clone size: few
J gene: TRBJ2-7
D gene: NA
CDR3 protein: CASSPSSGSSYEQYF
CDR3 DNA: TGTGCCAGCAGCCCCTCCAGCGGGTCTTCCTACGAGCAGTACTTC

V gene: TRBV28
clone size: NA
J gene: TRBJ1-5
D gene: NA
CDR3 protein: CASSSPPWGQPQHF
CDR3 DNA: TGTGCCAGCAGTTCTCCTCCATGGGGACAGCCCCAGCATTTT

V gene: TRBV27
clone size: NA
J gene: TRBJ1-1
D gene: TRBD1
CDR3 protein: CASSGQGGIMNTEAFF
CDR3 DNA: TGTGCCAGCAGTGGGCAGGGGGGAATAATGAACACTGAAGCTTTCTTT

V gene: TRBV7-2
clone size: few
J gene: TRBJ1-2
D gene: TRBD1
CDR3 protein: CASTAGTVYGYTF
CDR3 DNA: TGTGCCAGCACCGCCGGGACAGTCTATGGCTACACCTTC

V gene: TRBV12-3/TRBV12-4
clone size: NA
J gene: TRBJ1-5
D gene: NA
CDR3 protein: CASSWKGDQPQHF
CDR3 DNA: TGTGCCAGCAGTTGGAAAGGGGATCAGCCCCAGCATTTT

V gene: TRBV28
clone size: NA
J gene: TRBJ1-6
D gene: TRBD1
CDR3 protein: CASALGQGYSPLHF
CDR3 DNA: TGTGCCAGCGCGCTAGGACAGGGATATTCACCCCTCCACTTT